These T cell receptor beta chains were read from a single sample in a study of beta chain features in type 1 diabetes. Data came from immunoSEQ multiplex PCR; TCRdb stores just in-frame clones and leaves some out. The data contain approximately 260,000 clones, 24% of them singletons. The sample taken for sequencing was naive CD4+ T cells from blood. The receptors originated from a woman aged 25 to 39 with type 1 diabetes. CDR3s include the opening cysteine and the closing phenylalanine or tryptophan. A D gene is named only where the DNA matches it firmly. Size values are once, few and many counts, or a class for expanded clones, and some rows have none.

CDR3 DNA: TGTGCCAGCAGGACAGGTTTCTACAATGAGCAGTTCTTC
CDR3 protein: CASRTGFYNEQFF
V gene: TRBV25-1
J gene: TRBJ2-1
clone size: -
D gene: -

CDR3 DNA: TGCAGTGCTATCAACAATGAGCAGTTCTTC
CDR3 protein: CSAINNEQFF
V gene: TRBV20-1
J gene: TRBJ2-1
clone size: few
D gene: -

CDR3 DNA: TGTGCCAGCAGCTCCTCAGGGGTTTTTGTCCATGAGCAGTTCTTC
CDR3 protein: CASSSSGVFVHEQFF
V gene: TRBV7-8
J gene: TRBJ2-1
clone size: -
D gene: -

CDR3 DNA: TGCAGCGTTGAACGGGATTCCACCGGGGAGCTGTTTTTT
CDR3 protein: CSVERDSTGELFF
V gene: TRBV29-1
J gene: TRBJ2-2
clone size: few
D gene: -

CDR3 DNA: TGCGCCAGCAGCATACCGGGACAGCACAATGAGCAGTTCTTC
CDR3 protein: CASSIPGQHNEQFF
V gene: TRBV4-1
J gene: TRBJ2-1
clone size: few
D gene: TRBD1

CDR3 DNA: TGTGCCAGCAGCTTATATGGCGGGAGAGACACAGATACGCAGTATTTT
CDR3 protein: CASSLYGGRDTDTQYF
V gene: TRBV7-9
J gene: TRBJ2-3
clone size: -
D gene: TRBD2

CDR3 DNA: TGTGCCAGCAGCGAGGGGATCCAAGAGACCCAGTACTTC
CDR3 protein: CASSEGIQETQYF
V gene: TRBV9
J gene: TRBJ2-5
clone size: -
D gene: -

CDR3 DNA: TGTGCCAGCAGCCAAGTTGAGCCTCTTTTTGGGCAGTTCTTC
CDR3 protein: CASSQVEPLFGQFF
V gene: TRBV4-2
J gene: TRBJ2-1
clone size: few
D gene: -

CDR3 DNA: TGTGCCAGCAGTTACTCTCTGGACAGGGGATACGAGCAGTACTTC
CDR3 protein: CASSYSLDRGYEQYF
V gene: TRBV6-5
J gene: TRBJ2-7
clone size: -
D gene: TRBD1

CDR3 DNA: TGTGCCAGCAGCGTCGGGGGGGTTACGCAGTATTTT
CDR3 protein: CASSVGGVTQYF
V gene: TRBV9
J gene: TRBJ2-3
clone size: -
D gene: TRBD2

CDR3 DNA: TGCGCCAGCAGCCGCAACCGGGACAGGCCCTACGAGCAGTACTTC
CDR3 protein: CASSRNRDRPYEQYF
V gene: TRBV5-1
J gene: TRBJ2-7
clone size: few
D gene: TRBD1

CDR3 DNA: TGTGCCAGCAGCTTAGTTAGCGTTCCCTACGAGCAGTACTTC
CDR3 protein: CASSLVSVPYEQYF
V gene: TRBV7-9
J gene: TRBJ2-7
clone size: -
D gene: -

CDR3 DNA: TGTGCCAGCAGCGAGGCTCAGGGGCGGGAGACCCAGTACTTC
CDR3 protein: CASSEAQGRETQYF
V gene: TRBV9
J gene: TRBJ2-5
clone size: -
D gene: -

CDR3 DNA: TGCGCCAGCAGCCCAGCGGGGGACCCAGCGGATACGCAGTATTTT
CDR3 protein: CASSPAGDPADTQYF
V gene: TRBV5-1
J gene: TRBJ2-3
clone size: few
D gene: TRBD2

CDR3 DNA: TGCGCCAGCAGCTTCGCGGGGGGAACCGGGGAGCTGTTTTTT
CDR3 protein: CASSFAGGTGELFF
V gene: TRBV5-1
J gene: TRBJ2-2
clone size: -
D gene: TRBD2

CDR3 DNA: TGTGCCAGCAGCACGACGAGACGGGAGCGCGCCTACAATGAGCAGTTCTTC
CDR3 protein: CASSTTRRERAYNEQFF
V gene: TRBV7-6
J gene: TRBJ2-1
clone size: few
D gene: -

CDR3 DNA: TGCAGCGTTGTTAAGGACAGTACCTACGAGCAGTACTTC
CDR3 protein: CSVVKDSTYEQYF
V gene: TRBV29-1
J gene: TRBJ2-7
clone size: -
D gene: -